A selection of T cell receptor beta chains follows, all from one sample in a study of shared clonotypes between healthy human individuals. Repertoires were generated with immunoSEQ multiplex PCR, while TCRdb's copy carries only in-frame clones and drops some. The sample has a few million clones, more than 85% seen once; the top ten hold about 0.39%. Sequenced sample: naive CD4+ T cells from PBMCs. The receptors were sampled from a man aged 18 to 35 in good health. Some clones in this sample may be carry-over from other donors' samples. CDR3s include the opening cysteine and the closing phenylalanine or tryptophan. Each record gives: J gene, V gene, clone size, D gene, CDR3 DNA, CDR3 protein. The D gene is left open where the match is weak. A row's size may be missing; if present it is once, few, many or a size class.

j_gene: TRBJ1-5
v_gene: TRBV28
abundance: -
d_gene: -
CDR3nt: TGTGCCAGCAGTCCACCGTCCGGGCGTGGTCAGCCCCAGCATTTT
CDR3aa: CASSPPSGRGQPQHF

j_gene: TRBJ2-5
v_gene: TRBV9
abundance: -
d_gene: -
CDR3nt: TGTGCCAGCAGCGTAGGGCCACAGCAAGAGACCCAGTACTTC
CDR3aa: CASSVGPQQETQYF

j_gene: TRBJ2-6
v_gene: TRBV28
abundance: -
d_gene: TRBD1
CDR3nt: TGTGCCAGCACTCCCGGGACAGGGTTTAGTGGGGCCAACGTCCTGACTTTC
CDR3aa: CASTPGTGFSGANVLTF

j_gene: TRBJ1-1
v_gene: TRBV19
abundance: -
d_gene: -
CDR3nt: TGTGCCAGTAGTTCCTCCGACGGGTTCCGGGGTGAAGCTTTCTTT
CDR3aa: CASSSSDGFRGEAFF

j_gene: TRBJ1-5
v_gene: TRBV6-6
abundance: -
d_gene: -
CDR3nt: TGTGCCAGCAGCTGGGAAAGCAACTATAGCAATCAGCCCCAGCATTTT
CDR3aa: CASSWESNYSNQPQHF

j_gene: TRBJ2-7
v_gene: TRBV14
abundance: -
d_gene: -
CDR3nt: TGTGCCAGCAGCAAGGACCTCAATCGGGAGCAGTACTTC
CDR3aa: CASSKDLNREQYF

j_gene: TRBJ1-2
v_gene: TRBV19
abundance: -
d_gene: TRBD1
CDR3nt: TGTGCCAGTAGGATACAGGGGCTCTATGGCTACACCTTC
CDR3aa: CASRIQGLYGYTF

j_gene: TRBJ2-1
v_gene: TRBV5-1
abundance: -
d_gene: TRBD2
CDR3nt: TGCGCCAGCAGCTTGGTGTCTAGCGGGAGCGGTAATGAGCAGTTCTTC
CDR3aa: CASSLVSSGSGNEQFF

j_gene: TRBJ1-1
v_gene: TRBV19
abundance: few
d_gene: -
CDR3nt: TGTGCCAGTGAAGGGGGTGGAAGTAGCACTGAAGCTTTCTTT
CDR3aa: CASEGGGSSTEAFF

j_gene: TRBJ1-2
v_gene: TRBV28
abundance: -
d_gene: -
CDR3nt: TGTGCCAGCAGTTCCACCTATGGCTACACCTTC
CDR3aa: CASSSTYGYTF

j_gene: TRBJ2-7
v_gene: TRBV6-1
abundance: -
d_gene: -
CDR3nt: TGTGCCAGCAGTGAAGAGACAAGGACCTTCTACGAGCAGTACTTC
CDR3aa: CASSEETRTFYEQYF

j_gene: TRBJ1-1
v_gene: TRBV14
abundance: -
d_gene: -
CDR3nt: TGTGCCAGCAGCCAAGTAGACAGGAAGAGGGCTGAAGCTTTCTTT
CDR3aa: CASSQVDRKRAEAFF

j_gene: TRBJ2-3
v_gene: TRBV6-5
abundance: -
d_gene: TRBD2
CDR3nt: TGTGCCAGCAGGAGGACTAGCGGGAGGGTAGATACGCAGTATTTT
CDR3aa: CASRRTSGRVDTQYF

j_gene: TRBJ2-7
v_gene: TRBV4-1
abundance: once
d_gene: TRBD2
CDR3nt: TGCGCCAGCAGCCAACGATCCGGGACTAGCGGGAGATTTGACGAGCAGTACTTC
CDR3aa: CASSQRSGTSGRFDEQYF

j_gene: TRBJ1-1
v_gene: TRBV6-5
abundance: once
d_gene: -
CDR3nt: TGTGCCAGCAGACGGCCGAACACTGAAGCTTTCTTT
CDR3aa: CASRRPNTEAFF

j_gene: TRBJ2-1
v_gene: TRBV7-9
abundance: -
d_gene: -
CDR3nt: TGTGCCAGCAGAGATTGGGGGTTGAATGAGCAGTTCTTC
CDR3aa: CASRDWGLNEQFF

j_gene: TRBJ1-2
v_gene: TRBV28
abundance: -
d_gene: TRBD1
CDR3nt: TGTGCCAGCAGCCCGCAGTCGGCAGGGGGCATCTATGGCTACACCTTC
CDR3aa: CASSPQSAGGIYGYTF

j_gene: TRBJ1-2
v_gene: TRBV5-1
abundance: -
d_gene: -
CDR3nt: TGCGCCAGCAGCCACGCGGGGGACCCCGCTAACTATGGCTACACCTTC
CDR3aa: CASSHAGDPANYGYTF

j_gene: TRBJ2-3
v_gene: TRBV14
abundance: -
d_gene: -
CDR3nt: TGTGCCAGCAGCCCCTACACAGATACGCAGTATTTT
CDR3aa: CASSPYTDTQYF

j_gene: TRBJ2-7
v_gene: TRBV6-5
abundance: -
d_gene: TRBD1
CDR3nt: TGTGCCAGCAGTTATCAGGACAGGGGGCCCTACGAGCAGTACTTC
CDR3aa: CASSYQDRGPYEQYF

j_gene: TRBJ2-7
v_gene: TRBV10-3
abundance: -
d_gene: -
CDR3nt: TGTGCCATCAGCGGGACCGATAGCTCCTACGAGCAGTACTTC
CDR3aa: CAISGTDSSYEQYF

j_gene: TRBJ2-5
v_gene: TRBV11-2
abundance: -
d_gene: -
CDR3nt: TGTGCCAGCAGCTTAAGTAGGGCAGAGACCCAGTACTTC
CDR3aa: CASSLSRAETQYF

j_gene: TRBJ1-1
v_gene: TRBV28
abundance: -
d_gene: -
CDR3nt: TGTGCCAGCAGTTCCGGACGCTTGGGGTTCACTGAAGCTTTCTTT
CDR3aa: CASSSGRLGFTEAFF

j_gene: TRBJ2-5
v_gene: TRBV20-1
abundance: -
d_gene: -
CDR3nt: TGCAGTGCTCCTTCTCGAGAGACCCAGTACTTC
CDR3aa: CSAPSRETQYF

j_gene: TRBJ2-3
v_gene: TRBV7-8
abundance: few
d_gene: -
CDR3nt: TGTGCCAGCAGCTTAGACAGCACAGATACGCAGTATTTT
CDR3aa: CASSLDSTDTQYF

j_gene: TRBJ2-7
v_gene: TRBV5-4
abundance: -
d_gene: -
CDR3nt: TGTGCCAGCAGCTTGGGTGCTAGCAGAAACTACGAGCAGTACTTC
CDR3aa: CASSLGASRNYEQYF

j_gene: TRBJ1-6
v_gene: TRBV30
abundance: -
d_gene: -
CDR3nt: TGTGCCTGGAGTGTACAGGGACGGGTGGGTAGGAATTCACCCCTCCACTTT
CDR3aa: CAWSVQGRVGRNSPLHF

j_gene: TRBJ1-4
v_gene: TRBV10-3
abundance: -
d_gene: -
CDR3nt: TGTGCCATCAGTGAGTCCGGGGGGGATGAAAAACTGTTTTTT
CDR3aa: CAISESGGDEKLFF

j_gene: TRBJ2-7
v_gene: TRBV4-3
abundance: -
d_gene: -
CDR3nt: TGCGCCAGCAGCCAAGATAACGTCGGCTACGAGCAGTACTTC
CDR3aa: CASSQDNVGYEQYF

j_gene: TRBJ2-7
v_gene: TRBV6-5
abundance: -
d_gene: TRBD2
CDR3nt: TGTGCCAGCGGAGACGGGAGGAGGTACGAGCAGTACTTC
CDR3aa: CASGDGRRYEQYF

j_gene: TRBJ2-2
v_gene: TRBV6-6
abundance: -
d_gene: -
CDR3nt: TGTGCCAGCAGAGAAGATGGGGAGCTGTTTTTT
CDR3aa: CASREDGELFF

j_gene: TRBJ2-2
v_gene: TRBV9
abundance: -
d_gene: TRBD2
CDR3nt: TGTGCCAGCAGCGGCGGGACTAGCGGAGCCGGGGAGCTGTTTTTT
CDR3aa: CASSGGTSGAGELFF

j_gene: TRBJ1-5
v_gene: TRBV7-2
abundance: -
d_gene: -
CDR3nt: TGTGCCAGCAGCTTTTGGGGACAGCCCCAGCATTTT
CDR3aa: CASSFWGQPQHF

j_gene: TRBJ2-5
v_gene: TRBV2
abundance: -
d_gene: TRBD2
CDR3nt: TGTGCCAGCAGTGAAGGGACTAGCTGGGGGGCCCAGTACTTC
CDR3aa: CASSEGTSWGAQYF

j_gene: TRBJ2-7
v_gene: TRBV10-3
abundance: -
d_gene: -
CDR3nt: TGTGCCATCACCGGAGAGTTAGAGGACGAGCAGTACTTC
CDR3aa: CAITGELEDEQYF

j_gene: TRBJ1-5
v_gene: TRBV4-1
abundance: -
d_gene: -
CDR3nt: TGCGCCAGCAGCCAAACCGGGGGGGCCCTTTCACCGAGCCAGCCCCAGCATTTT
CDR3aa: CASSQTGGALSPSQPQHF

j_gene: TRBJ2-1
v_gene: TRBV28
abundance: -
d_gene: TRBD2
CDR3nt: TGTGCCAGCAGTTTCCCCGGGAGGGACGCTGAGCAGTTCTTC
CDR3aa: CASSFPGRDAEQFF

j_gene: TRBJ2-4
v_gene: TRBV28
abundance: -
d_gene: -
CDR3nt: TGTGCCAGCAGTTTGTTGGGGGCCAACAAAAACATTCAGTACTTC
CDR3aa: CASSLLGANKNIQYF

j_gene: TRBJ2-7
v_gene: TRBV6-5
abundance: -
d_gene: -
CDR3nt: TGTGCCAGCAGTTCGCCTTGGAACGAGCAGTACTTC
CDR3aa: CASSSPWNEQYF

j_gene: TRBJ1-4
v_gene: TRBV28
abundance: -
d_gene: TRBD1
CDR3nt: TGTGCCACCAGGCGCGGGACAGGGGGCGAAAAACTGTTTTTT
CDR3aa: CATRRGTGGEKLFF

j_gene: TRBJ2-5
v_gene: TRBV19
abundance: -
d_gene: -
CDR3nt: TGTGCCAGTAGTTCACAACCGGGTGAGACCCAGTACTTC
CDR3aa: CASSSQPGETQYF